This T cell receptor beta chain was sequenced in a study of T-cell reconstitution after alpha-beta-depleted transplantation in children. This clonotype showed up many times. TCRbeta library construction was performed incorporating unique molecular identifiers. A single record per CDR3 protein comes from TCRdb applying MiXCR to the PCR reads. The sample lists 490,000 or so distinct CDR3 sequences; roughly an eighth were seen once. This CDR3 spans 11 amino acids. Trimming took off 2 bases at V and 7 bases at J, with 5 bases between the two ends. Germline V CDR1 and CDR2: MNHNY, SVGAGI (reference sequence).

The input for sequencing was PBMCs from the stem cell graft donor, taken from the stem cell graft. This clonotype was obtained from a human donor who donated a stem cell graft to a child with combined immunodeficiency. The chain links TRBV6-6 to TRBJ1-1, with a tentative D call TRBD1 (5 bases). This CDR3 reads CASSYRGEAFF. For the CDR3, the DNA is TGTGCCAGCAGTTACAGGGGTGAAGCTTTCTTT.